The following is a T cell receptor beta chain sequence with its context. Deletions cut 5 bases from V and 5 bases from J, with 9 bases between. Germline lookup yields CDR1 SQVTM and CDR2 ANQGSEA. The CDR3 has 11 residues. These data come from a study of cytomegalovirus exposure and HLA in healthy donors. Vbeta (60) and Jbeta (13) primers were used in the PCR. Study processing details: Later, tens of millions of unique TCR beta chains were counted in an analysis, and about 12 million of them were shared. Method: immunoSEQ multiplex PCR; TCRdb's copy keeps in-frame clones and lacks some. V and J calls and clone size are those listed in that table; D and trimming were worked out from the DNA. The repertoire has approximately 170,000 clones, 81% of them found once; the top ten carry 1% to 1.5%.

This sequence joins TRBV29-1 and TRBJ1-1; possible D gene TRBD1, 5 bases. The sequence was obtained from a man between 45 and 60 years old in good health and CMV-seropositive. Sequenced: PBMCs. CDR3 sequence (DNA): TGCAGCGTTTTCGGGGGAACTGAAGCTTTCTTT. Protein sequence: CSVFGGTEAFF.